This T cell receptor beta chain was documented in a study of regulatory T cells in long-lasting Graves disease. As for this clonotype: Its cognate antigen is unknown.

The time point: persistent/refractory GD, antithyroid drugs over 5 years with positive TRAb. From PBMCs, RNA was extracted and then used to make the TCR library. The study, taken as a whole, reports: Newly diagnosed Graves' patients exceeded persistent ones in TCR diversity.

In building TCR beta libraries, iRepertoire HTBI primers were used together with Arm-PCR of CDR3 regions. TCRdb re-called the multiplex PCR reads through MiXCR, storing one row per CDR3 protein. The repertoire holds 300,000 to 400,000 distinct CDR3 sequences, roughly a fifth seen once, with 25% to 35% in the top ten. This CDR3 spans 14 amino acids. Deletions cut 2 bases from V and 6 bases from J, with 10 bases between. Germline V gene sequence: CDR1 MNHEY, CDR2 SMNVEV (reference sequence). Here the sequenced sample was peripheral blood mononuclear cells (PBMCs), taken when the disease was refractory, from a patient treated with antithyroid drugs. The chain joins TRBV27 to TRBJ2-2, with a tentative D call TRBD1 (5 bases). The receptor's source is a female donor with Graves disease. The CDR3: CASSLRTSPGELFF. The CDR3 nucleotides read TGTGCCAGCAGTTTAAGGACATCACCCGGGGAGCTGTTTTTT.